These T cell receptor beta chains were read from a single sample in a study of lymphopenia after photon versus proton radiotherapy. Assay: immunoSEQ multiplex PCR; the TCRdb copy retains only in-frame clones and omits some. The data hold approximately 45,000 clones, with 85% observed a single time. The sequenced sample was peripheral blood, obtained from a patient treated with photon-based radiotherapy. Source of these receptors: a man in his forties with gastric cancer. Both conserved end residues are part of each CDR3.

V gene	J gene	CDR3 length	CDR3 protein
TRBV11-1	TRBJ2-3	15	CASSLLQGSTDTQYF
TRBV15	TRBJ1-2	16	CATSRETGGGGYGYTF
TRBV5-4	TRBJ1-1	11	CASSLYTEAFF
TRBV2	TRBJ2-1	15	CASSEPGTLDNEQFF
TRBV6-1	TRBJ1-1	16	CASSAQPGQLNTEAFF
TRBV11-2	TRBJ2-1	18	CASSSPQRGASSYNEQFF
TRBV30	TRBJ1-5	18	CAWSVSPSTGVINQPQHF
TRBV30	TRBJ1-5	14	CAWSQGGSNQPQHF
TRBV7-9	TRBJ2-7	12	CASSFGVGEQYF
TRBV6-1	TRBJ2-5	14	CASSEGGSQETQYF
TRBV21-1	TRBJ1-1	16	CASFSGTGLGNTEAFF
TRBV6-1	TRBJ1-1	14	CASSEGVLNTEAFF
TRBV19	TRBJ1-6	15	CASSIPGQANSPLHF
TRBV4-3	TRBJ1-3	17	CASSRGTGGGSGNTIYF
TRBV6-1	TRBJ2-3	11	CASRAADTQYF
TRBV2	TRBJ2-5	14	CASTWAGSGETQYF
TRBV6-5	TRBJ2-1	16	CASSYSPAGGPFEQFF
TRBV18	TRBJ2-4	16	CASSHGQKLAKNIQYF
TRBV2	TRBJ2-5	15	CASSDRGRHVETQYF
TRBV5-8	TRBJ1-3	18	CASSFVGTGLHSGNTIYF
TRBV5-1	TRBJ1-5	16	CASSPDGQGPGGPQHF
TRBV19	TRBJ1-6	17	CASSTDREGPYNSPLHF
TRBV7-6	TRBJ2-6	12	CASTTGANVLTF
TRBV15	TRBJ1-6	15	CATSRSTGGSSPLHF
TRBV7-8	TRBJ1-1	16	CASSLEYPGQTTEAFF
TRBV7-2	TRBJ1-6	12	CASRDSGVPLHF
TRBV18	TRBJ1-4	15	CASSPLQGTNEKLFF
TRBV5-1	TRBJ2-2	14	CASSLASQPGELFF
TRBV7-9	TRBJ2-1	14	CASSALGWVSEQFF
TRBV7-8	TRBJ1-1	15	CASSLARDRGTEAFF
TRBV7-9	TRBJ2-3	16	CASSGGTSGTTDTQYF
TRBV11-2	TRBJ2-2	14	CASSRRGNTGELFF
TRBV4-3	TRBJ2-3	17	CASSQVTTAGDTDTQYF
TRBV10-3	TRBJ1-2	16	CAISEGRTGAEGGYTF
TRBV5-6	TRBJ2-3	16	CASNHASGGKADTQYF
TRBV7-2	TRBJ2-2	15	CASSLKGGNTGELFF
TRBV11-3	TRBJ2-3	15	CASSKGTEYTDTQYF
TRBV5-1	TRBJ2-2	16	CASSLRGETNTGELFF
TRBV6-5	TRBJ2-7	14	CASSYERGAREQYF
TRBV19	TRBJ2-7	12	CASSISGVEQYF
TRBV18	TRBJ2-2	15	CASSHRDGRTGELFF
TRBV7-8	TRBJ2-5	13	CASSLGGRETQYF
TRBV7-2	TRBJ2-1	15	CASSLEASSYNEQFF
TRBV9	TRBJ2-5	14	CASSVGTVQETQYF
TRBV7-9	TRBJ1-1	17	CASSFPWGGSSNTEAFF
TRBV18	TRBJ1-5	14	CASSPGTDPAAGSF
TRBV27	TRBJ2-1	17	CASSPSGGKLPYNEQFF
TRBV19	TRBJ1-1	14	CASTARTVNTEAFF
TRBV5-1	TRBJ1-1	15	CASSLAKGGNTEAFF
TRBV25-1	TRBJ1-1	14	CASTQPGENTEAFF
TRBV28	TRBJ1-5	14	CASRDSYSNQPQHF